The T cell receptor (beta chain) under discussion was sequenced for a study of technical replicates of blood from a few donors. Measured with immunoSEQ multiplex PCR; TCRdb has only the in-frame clones, and not every one. The table includes about 80,000 clones, 91% detected once. The receptor's source is a human donor in good health. Sequenced: T cells isolated from PBMCs.

CDR3 bases: TGTGCCAGCAGTTATAGGACAGGGGAGGTTGGCTACACCTTC. It specifies CASSYRTGEVGYTF. V usage is TRBV6-5 and J usage is TRBJ1-2; the match to TRBD1 covers 9 bases. The V segment lost 3 bases and the J segment 7 bases; nucleotides outside the gene matches: 6. CDR3 length: 14 residues. Germline CDR1 and CDR2: MNHEY and SVGAGI.